What follows are 24 T cell receptor beta chains derived from one specimen sequenced in a study of blood T cell repertoires in COVID-19. Measured with immunoSEQ multiplex PCR; TCRdb has only the in-frame clones, and not every one. The sample carries roughly 430,000 clones, 88% recorded once. Sequences were obtained from PBMCs or T cells enriched from blood (not recorded which). Source of these receptors: a woman in her thirties or forties with acute COVID-19.

The chain is built from TRBV19 and TRBJ2-3, with 9 bases lining up with TRBD2. In germline, CDR1 is LNHDA, CDR2 SQIVND (reference sequence). This CDR3 spans 16 amino acids. V gave up 3 bases and J gave up 2 bases; unmatched junction bases: 6. The CDR3 DNA follows: TGTGCCAGTAGTATTTACGCTAGCGGGGACACAGATACGCAGTATTTT. Protein: CASSIYASGDTDTQYF.

This chain connects TRBV19 to TRBJ2-1, with 9 bases aligning to TRBD2. The V gene's germline CDR1 is LNHDA and CDR2 SQIVND (reference sequence). The CDR3 consists of 15 residues. V was pared by 7 bases and J by 4 bases, with 8 bases of the junction left unmatched. This CDR3 is CASIVSGGGYNEQFF. CDR3 bases: TGTGCCAGTATTGTTAGCGGGGGCGGGTACAATGAGCAGTTCTTC.

This clone was observed a few times. The J gene is TRBJ1-2, the V gene TRBV7-9; D not resolved. Germline-derived CDR1 and CDR2 are SEHNR and FQNEAQ (reference sequence). The CDR3 covers 15 residues. V lost 0 bases and J 0 bases, leaving 8 bases between the germline ends. CDR3 amino acids: CASSLALGANYGYTF. CDR3 DNA: TGTGCCAGCAGCTTAGCTCTGGGAGCTAACTATGGCTACACCTTC.

This chain joins TRBV18 and TRBJ1-2; possible D gene TRBD1, 5 bases. Trimming left V 1 base short and J 13 bases short, with 22 bases between. The germline gives CDR1 KGHSH, CDR2 LQKENI. The CDR3 is made up of 15 amino acids. Here the CDR3 reads CASSPQGPPLWRGTF. Here the CDR3 DNA reads TGTGCCAGCTCACCACAGGGCCCTCCGCTATGGAGGGGCACCTTC. Variable domain in full (rest from reference TRBV18 and TRBJ1-2): NAGVMQNPRHLVRRRGQEARLRCSPMKGHSHVYWYRQLPEEGLKFMVYLQKENIIDESGMPKERFSAEFPKEGPSILRIQQVVRGDSAAYFCASSPQGPPLWRGTFGSGTRLTVV.

The chain employs TRBV7-9 and TRBJ2-7; D is possibly TRBD2 (6 bases). Germline lookup yields CDR1 SEHNR and CDR2 FQNEAQ (reference sequence). The CDR3 spans 13 residues. The ends were cut back, 1 base at V and 3 bases at J, with 7 bases in the middle. The CDR3 DNA reads TGTGCCAGCAGCTTAGAGGGAGGCTACGAGCAGTACTTC. This gives the protein CASSLEGGYEQYF.

CDR3 sequence reads: CASSWGQGDRNEQFF. CDR3 DNA: TGTGCCAGCAGCTGGGGACAGGGCGATCGGAATGAGCAGTTCTTC. The V and J genes are TRBV7-2 and TRBJ2-1; 9 bases line up with TRBD1. The germline V gene encodes CDR1 SGHTA and CDR2 FQGNSA. The CDR3 length is 15 residues. V shed 4 bases and J 7 bases; nucleotides not matched to a gene: 8.

This chain connects TRBV19 to TRBJ1-5; 8 nucleotides align to TRBD1. Unmatched junction bases numbered 11, after V lost 6 bases and J lost 4 bases. Germline values: CDR1 LNHDA, CDR2 SQIVND (reference sequence). The CDR3 contains 16 residues. CDR3 sequence (DNA): TGTGCCAGTAGCCCACAGGGGGGTCCTCGAAATCAGCCCCAGCATTTT. Protein sequence: CASSPQGGPRNQPQHF.

Concerning this clone: The sample contains more than one DNA sequence encoding this CDR3. The V gene is TRBV11-2, the J gene TRBJ2-7; D is undetermined. Germline loops: CDR1 SGHAT, CDR2 FQNNGV. CDR3 length: 12 amino acids. V was pared by 5 bases and J by 3 bases, with 8 bases between. DNA of the CDR3: TGTGCCAGCAGCCTCGACAACTACGAGCAGTACTTC. Amino acids: CASSLDNYEQYF.

The genes are TRBV11-2 and TRBJ1-1; 8 positions match TRBD1. J gave up 4 bases and V 5 bases, and 6 bases lay outside the gene matches. The CDR3 contains 14 residues. Germline-derived CDR1 and CDR2 are SGHAT and FQNNGV. CDR3 loop: CASSPRTGSTEAFF. CDR3 sequence (DNA): TGTGCCAGCAGCCCGAGGACAGGGAGCACTGAAGCTTTCTTT.

The chain uses TRBV20-1 and TRBJ1-1; D possibly corresponds to TRBD1 (5 bases). Per the germline V gene, CDR1 is DFQATT and CDR2 is SNEGSKA (reference sequence). With 6 bases removed from V and 0 bases from J, the gap between germline ends came to 14 bases. The CDR3 runs 14 residues. The CDR3 nucleotides read TGCAGTGCAAGTTCGGAGGGGATGAACACTGAAGCTTTCTTT. Its translation: CSASSEGMNTEAFF.

This clone has a single count. The CDR3, as DNA: TGTGCCAGCAGTGCCGGGACAGGGGGCGGAAGGGGTGGCTACACCTTC. Translation: CASSAGTGGGRGGYTF. The chain employs TRBV27 and TRBJ1-2, with 12 bases aligning to TRBD1. This CDR3 region has 16 residues. CDR1 is MNHEY and CDR2 is SMNVEV in the germline V gene (reference sequence). V shed 5 bases, J shed 7 bases, and the junction held 11 bases outside the gene matches.

This rearrangement joins TRBV30 to TRBJ1-2, with D maybe TRBD1 (6 bases). This CDR3 contains 13 residues. V was pared by 5 bases and J by 2 bases, with 12 bases between. Germline CDR1 GTSNPN, CDR2 SVGIG (reference sequence). CDR3 nucleotide sequence: TGTGCCTGGGGAGATCAGGGGAACTATGGCTACACCTTC. Protein product: CAWGDQGNYGYTF.

The CDR3 coding sequence is TGTGCCAGCAGTTACATGACAGGAACCTACGAGCAGTACTTC. Amino acids: CASSYMTGTYEQYF. The chain joins TRBV6-5 to TRBJ2-7, with D possibly TRBD1 on 6 matching bases. V shed 2 bases and J shed 2 bases, with 10 bases lying between them. This CDR3 region has 14 residues. Germline V gene lookup returns CDR1 MNHEY and CDR2 SVGAGI.

V gene TRBV11-2 combines with J gene TRBJ2-5; D call uncertain. Trimming took 1 base from V and 5 from J, leaving 11 bases between them. This CDR3 is 14 amino acids long. Germline CDR1 and CDR2: SGHAT and FQNNGV. CDR3 region: CASSLGRSGETQYF. The CDR3 DNA follows: TGTGCCAGCAGCTTAGGGCGGTCTGGGGAGACCCAGTACTTC.

V is TRBV2 and J is TRBJ1-6; possibly TRBD1 for D (5 bases). Per germline, CDR1 SNHLY and CDR2 FYNNEI. This CDR3 spans 16 amino acids. With 7 bases removed from V and 9 bases from J, the gap between germline ends came to 22 bases. The CDR3 protein is CASTAAEGAHVSPLHF. CDR3 bases: TGTGCCAGCACCGCCGCCGAAGGGGCGCATGTTTCACCCCTCCACTTT.

This clone appeared a single time. This chain links TRBV4-1 with TRBJ2-5; TRBD2 agrees at 9 bases. The CDR3 runs 15 residues. Losses at the gene ends were 1 base for V and 0 bases for J; bases not matched to a gene: 0. Germline V gene lookup returns CDR1 MGHRA and CDR2 YSYEKL. The CDR3 here is CASSQGLADQETQYF. The CDR3 bases are TGCGCCAGCAGCCAAGGACTAGCGGACCAAGAGACCCAGTACTTC.

J is TRBJ1-3 and V is TRBV11-2; D might be TRBD1 (6 bases). In germline, CDR1 is SGHAT, CDR2 FQNNGV. V lost 6 bases and J 4 bases, leaving 10 bases between the germline ends. The CDR3 length is 13 residues. The CDR3 bases are TGTGCCAGCAGTCAAGGACAGGGAAACACCATATATTTT. Amino acids: CASSQGQGNTIYF.

V is TRBV7-9 and J is TRBJ1-2; the D gene is possibly TRBD1 (5 bases). CDR1 and CDR2 from the germline V gene are SEHNR and FQNEAQ (reference sequence). Trimming removed 5 bases at V and 0 bases at J, with 7 bases between. The CDR3 covers 13 residues. CDR3 in DNA: TGTGCCAGCAGCACAGGTGCTAACTATGGCTACACCTTC. It encodes CASSTGANYGYTF.

V usage is TRBV6-5 and J usage is TRBJ1-1; D not resolved. V was cut by 5 bases and J by 4 bases, with 8 bases left in between. This CDR3 has 12 amino acids. The germline V gene encodes CDR1 MNHEY and CDR2 SVGAGI. The CDR3 bases are TGTGCCAGCAGTATACAGAGCACTGAAGCTTTCTTT. As protein: CASSIQSTEAFF.

The CDR3 DNA reads as TGTGCCAGCAGCCCGGGTGGGGGGGGCCGCTTGGATACGCAGTATTTT. Its translation is CASSPGGGGRLDTQYF. The chain has TRBV5-8 and TRBJ2-3; possible D gene TRBD2, 7 bases. Trimming removed 4 bases at V and 6 bases at J, with 21 bases between. This CDR3 has 16 amino acids. The germline V gene has CDR1 SGHTS and CDR2 YDEGEE.

The chain couples TRBV15 to TRBJ1-5; D might be TRBD1 (6 bases). The CDR3 has 15 amino acids. CDR1 and CDR2 (germline): LNHNV, YYDKDF (reference sequence). V dropped 3 bases and J dropped 4 bases, with 13 bases sitting between them. Written as DNA, the CDR3 is TGTGCCACCAGCAGGGGGGCAGGGGCAAATCAGCCCCAGCATTTT. This gives the protein CATSRGAGANQPQHF.

The chain recombines TRBV27 with TRBJ2-1; 13 positions agree with TRBD2. Germline-derived CDR1 and CDR2 are MNHEY and SMNVEV (reference sequence). Trimming at V came to 6 bases and at J to 9 bases, leaving 8 bases not matched to a gene. The CDR3 is 15 amino acids. CDR3 loop: CASRVEGLAGTEQFF. Written as DNA, the CDR3 is TGTGCCAGCAGAGTAGAGGGACTAGCGGGGACTGAGCAGTTCTTC.

The chain carries TRBV7-9 and TRBJ1-2; TRBD1 aligns across 9 bases. The trim removed 3 bases at V and 3 bases at J, leaving 2 bases unmatched. The germline CDR1 and CDR2 sequences are SEHNR and FQNEAQ (reference sequence). The CDR3 is 14 residues long. The DNA of the CDR3 is TGTGCCAGCAGCTTGAGACAGGGGGACTATGGCTACACCTTC. As protein: CASSLRQGDYGYTF.

With respect to this clone: Other DNA sequences from this sample encode an identical CDR3 as well. CDR3 nucleotide sequence: TGTGCCAGCAGCTTAGCAGGGAACTATGGCTACACCTTC. Translated, it gives CASSLAGNYGYTF. The chain carries TRBV5-5 and TRBJ1-2, with D possibly matching TRBD1 (5 bases). The CDR3 runs 13 residues. V was trimmed by 2 bases and J by 2 bases, leaving 7 bases between them. In germline, CDR1 is SGHKS, CDR2 YYEKEE (reference sequence).